The 2 T cell receptor beta chains listed next were all sequenced from one sample in a study of blood T cell repertoires in COVID-19. Measured with immunoSEQ multiplex PCR; TCRdb has only the in-frame clones, and not every one. The repertoire includes approximately 200,000 clones, about 88% of them detected once, and about 4% sits in the top ten. Sequenced: PBMCs or T cells enriched from blood (not recorded which). Every receptor here comes from a woman aged 30 to 39 who had been exposed to COVID-19.

CDR3 amino acids: CASSFREQSEAFF. CDR3 bases: TGTGCCAGCAGTTTCCGTGAACAGTCTGAAGCTTTCTTT. The chain employs TRBV27 and TRBJ1-1, with unresolved D. V lost 3 bases and J lost 6, with 11 bases in between. The CDR3 has 13 amino acids. CDR1 is MNHEY and CDR2 is SMNVEV in the germline V gene (reference sequence).

CDR3 in amino acids: CASSATGFTDTQYF. In DNA, the CDR3 is TGTGCCAGCAGCGCGACAGGATTCACAGATACGCAGTATTTT. The chain joins TRBV9 to TRBJ2-3; D possibly corresponds to TRBD1 (6 bases). Germline CDR1 is SGDLS and CDR2 is YYNGEE. The V end lost 3 bases, the J end lost 2 bases, and 10 bases lay between the germline ends. This CDR3 has 14 amino acids.